This TCR beta chain was profiled in a study of cytomegalovirus exposure and HLA in healthy donors. Background on the study: Both the approximately 130 validation repertoires and the 600 to 700 first-cohort repertoires used the same platform, as reported by a later analysis.

Assay used: immunoSEQ multiplex PCR; TCRdb lists only in-frame clones, some missing. The sample carries about 180,000 clones, roughly 85% recorded once. Broader study findings: Cytomegalovirus-associated status was assigned to approximately 160 TCR beta chains. Cytomegalovirus status was reportedly diagnosed by the classifier with high specificity and sensitivity. Most TCR sequences proved rare, with some public TCRs found in many donors.

Worth noting for this clone: Its matching antigen is unknown.

This CDR3 is built from 14 residues. With V trimmed by 5 bases and J by 6 bases, 10 bases remained unmatched. Germline assignment: CDR1 GTSNPN and CDR2 SVGIG (reference sequence). The specimen sequenced was PBMCs. This TCR came from a man between 18 and 35 years old in good health and CMV-seropositive. V gene TRBV30 combines with J gene TRBJ2-1; TRBD1 matches 7 bases. This CDR3 is CAWEKEPGGNEQFF. CDR3 sequence (DNA): TGTGCCTGGGAGAAAGAACCAGGGGGCAATGAGCAGTTCTTC.